The present TCR beta chain was sequenced within a study of spatial heterogeneity in lung cancer (dated by TCRdb to between 2018 and 2020). For the study in its entirety: More beta-chain than alpha-chain transcripts were consistently detected, likely reflecting higher beta-chain transcript abundance. The study linked features of the TCR repertoire to counts of nonsynonymous mutations, which were determined by whole-exome sequencing of tumor tissue. In the raw uncorrected reads, each unique combination of TCR and UMI appeared more than ten times on average. TCR alpha and beta repertoires were quantitatively compared across multiple tumor regions, matched nontumor lung and blood in non-small cell lung cancer. At surgery, hundreds of tumor regions, approximately 64 matched nontumor lung samples and about 56 PBMC samples were TCR-sequenced for both alpha and beta chains. What the authors observed across the whole study: Ubiquitous expanded tumor TCRs were found in blood more often at tumor resection than at routine follow-up. Additional single-cell paired TCR alpha and beta sequencing was considered necessary to confirm, at a functional level, the hypothesis that regional TCRs recognize regional mutations.

Receptor libraries were prepared by 5' RACE. The sequencer listed for this sample is NextSeq 500. The TCR library protocol attached a unique molecular identifier to each TCR cDNA molecule to allow correction of PCR and sequencing errors. Concerning the study's data processing: Decombinator tools were used for TCR identification, UMI-based error correction and CDR3 extraction. TCRs above a frequency of 2 per 1,000, corresponding to the top 1% of the tumor frequency distribution, were defined as expanded. Each repertoire was subsampled 100 times to 5,000 TCRs, after which Renyi diversity was computed with the R vegan package. CDR3 similarity networks were built from amino acid triplet string-kernel similarity, with CDR3s being connected when pairwise similarity was above 0.82. TCRdb ran its own pipeline on the public reads, namely fastp trimming at Q25 and MiXCR clone calling, and kept in-frame beta chains. A single entry per CDR3 protein holds the most common genes and DNA from its merged rows. It is TCRdb's table, rather than the study itself, that gives the V and J calls and clone size. The sample table holds tens of thousands of distinct CDR3 sequences, of which around 5.2% were seen once. Jointly, the top ten make up around 26% of the sample.

Based on the germline V gene (reference sequence), the CDR1 and CDR2 sequences are DFQATT and SNEGSKA. Measured from the cysteine to the phenylalanine, the CDR3 is 11 residues long. The DNA shown is the 33-base CDR3, in frame from base 1. Ten or more counts support this clonotype. Its antigen is not yet known. A read error may account for a junction end that differs from germline. The sample's time point, from its label and the paper: sample taken at primary tumor resection. For TCR sequencing, whole RNA was extracted from tumor and nontumor lung tissue, or from cryopreserved PBMC samples, and no cell sorting was done. The donors were more than 60 patients from the lung TRACERx cohort who had early-stage, untreated non-small cell lung cancer. A patient was chosen for TCR sequencing only when enough RNA was available from at least two tumor regions.

The V gene is TRBV20-1 and the J gene is TRBJ2-4; TRBD2 is perhaps the D gene, given 6 matching bases. The sample in question was PBMCs, obtained at surgery. The TCR originated in a female donor with early-stage non-small cell lung cancer. The CDR3 protein is CSALGTGTLIF. The nucleotide sequence is TGCAGTGCTTTAGGGACCGGGACTCTGATATTC.